This T cell receptor beta chain was observed in a study of OX40 agonist ivuxolimab in advanced cancers. Turning to the study itself: Ivuxolimab, which is an agonistic anti-OX40 (CD134) antibody, was administered to the patients.

Produced via immunoSEQ multiplex PCR; TCRdb's table is partial and in-frame only. The sample lists some 41,000 clones, about 89% occurring once. The CDR3 is 16 residues long. Germline lookup yields CDR1 MGHRA and CDR2 YSYEKL. V shed 2 bases, J shed 8 bases, and the junction held 8 bases outside the gene matches. The sequence came from an adult with an advanced solid tumor such as melanoma, head and neck, liver or kidney cancer. The starting material was CD4+ or CD8+ T cells sorted from blood, obtained in a trial of the OX40 agonist ivuxolimab. This sequence joins TRBV4-1 and TRBJ2-1; 11 bases line up with TRBD2. The CDR3 DNA reads as TGCGCCAGCAGCCAACCAAGTAGCGGGAGGGCCGATGAGCAGTTCTTC. This translates into CASSQPSSGRADEQFF.